These 21 T cell receptor beta chains were all obtained from the same sample, sequenced in a study of blood T cell repertoires in COVID-19. Sequencing was performed with immunoSEQ multiplex PCR; in TCRdb, only in-frame clones are kept and a portion is missing. The sample has more than 80,000 clones; roughly 88% are singletons. Input material: peripheral blood. Every receptor here comes from a woman older than 75 with COVID-19, enrolled during active disease.

The J gene is TRBJ2-1, the V gene TRBV2; D gene uncertain. This CDR3 has 14 amino acids. Trimming stripped 7 bases from V and 6 bases from J, with 16 bases between. Germline CDR1 is SNHLY and CDR2 is FYNNEI. The CDR3 nucleotides are TGTGCCAGCACCATCCTGTCAAGCGTCAATGAGCAGTTCTTC. This translates into CASTILSSVNEQFF.

The V gene is TRBV12-3 or TRBV12-4, the J gene TRBJ1-2; D possibly corresponds to TRBD1 (6 bases). There are 12 residues in the CDR3. The germline V and J ends were trimmed by 6 bases and 2 bases, with 7 bases remaining between them. The CDR3 reads CASSRGNYGYTF. In DNA form, the CDR3 reads TGTGCCAGCAGCAGGGGAAACTATGGCTACACCTTC.

The V call is TRBV18, the J call TRBJ1-1, with D unresolved. The CDR3 totals 13 residues. V lost 2 bases, J lost 2 bases, and 6 bases lay in between. Germline CDR1 and CDR2: KGHSH and LQKENI. The CDR3 DNA reads TGTGCCAGCTCACCAGTAGCAAACACTGAAGCTTTCTTT. Translating gives CASSPVANTEAFF.

The genes are TRBV6-2 or TRBV6-3 and TRBJ2-1; TRBD1 might be the D (8 bases). The germline V and J ends were trimmed by 4 bases and 8 bases, with 15 bases remaining between them. This CDR3 is built from 14 residues. Germline V gene data show CDR1 as MNHEY and CDR2 as SVGEGT. For the CDR3, the DNA is TGTGCCAGCAGTTTACAGGGGGGGGATGATGAGCAGTTCTTC. It is translated as CASSLQGGDDEQFF.

This clone has only one observation. The CDR3, as DNA: TGTGCCAGCAGCAGACTAGGATCTTCCTACAATGAGCAGTTCTTC. This translates into CASSRLGSSYNEQFF. This chain connects TRBV7-9 to TRBJ2-1, with D possibly TRBD2 on 6 matching bases. V was clipped by 5 bases and J by 1 base, with 12 bases between them. The V gene's germline CDR1 is SEHNR and CDR2 FQNEAQ (reference sequence). The CDR3 is 15 amino acids. Full variable domain (rest looked up from reference TRBV7-9 and TRBJ2-1): DTGVSQNPRHKITKRGQNVTFRCDPISEHNRLYWYRQTLGQGPEFLTYFQNEAQLEKSRLLSDRFSAERPKGSFSTLEIQRTEQGDSAMYLCASSRLGSSYNEQFFGPGTRLTVL.

This chain links TRBV9 with TRBJ2-1; the match to TRBD2 covers 7 bases. This CDR3 is 16 amino acids long. The J segment lost 5 bases and the V segment lost 0 bases, leaving 8 bases of the junction unmatched. Germline V gene data show CDR1 as SGDLS and CDR2 as YYNGEE. Written as DNA, the CDR3 is TGTGCCAGCAGCGTAGATCCTCGGGGGGTGGACAATGAGCAGTTCTTC. Protein sequence: CASSVDPRGVDNEQFF.

The CDR3 DNA sequence: TGTGCCTGGACCGATCCGGGTGAAAAACTGTTTTTT. It yields the protein CAWTDPGEKLFF. J is TRBJ1-4 and V is TRBV30; D not certain. CDR3 length: 12 residues. Looked up from germline, CDR1 is GTSNPN and CDR2 is SVGIG (reference sequence). The V and J ends lost 4 bases and 7 bases respectively, with 10 bases between them.

The V gene is TRBV13, the J gene TRBJ1-3; no reliable D call. The germline V gene has CDR1 PRHDT and CDR2 FYEKMQ (reference sequence). The V end was cut by 5 bases, the J end by 0 bases, with 11 bases between. The CDR3 is 15 residues long. CDR3 coding DNA: TGTGCCAGCAGCCTGTCGGGGAGCTCTGGAAACACCATATATTTT. This gives the protein CASSLSGSSGNTIYF.

This chain joins TRBV30 and TRBJ1-2; D might be TRBD1 (6 bases). From germline, CDR1 is GTSNPN and CDR2 SVGIG (reference sequence). The CDR3 runs to 13 residues. V gave up 3 bases and J gave up 7 bases, with 15 bases separating them. The CDR3 spells CAWREQQGSGYTF. The CDR3 region has the DNA TGTGCCTGGAGGGAGCAACAGGGTAGTGGCTACACCTTC.

The chain uses TRBV5-1 and TRBJ2-1; TRBD2 aligns across 14 bases. The CDR3 totals 16 residues. Germline CDR1 is SGHRS and CDR2 is YFSETQ. V was clipped by 0 bases and J by 8 bases; unmatched bases: 4. This chain's CDR3 is CASSLEGTSGRDEQFF. The CDR3, as DNA: TGCGCCAGCAGCTTGGAAGGGACTAGCGGGAGAGATGAGCAGTTCTTC.

This chain links TRBV18 with TRBJ1-2; D is undetermined. The ends were cut back, 2 bases at V and 5 bases at J, with 9 bases in the middle. The CDR3 totals 13 residues. Germline V gives CDR1 KGHSH, CDR2 LQKENI. CDR3 coding DNA: TGTGCCAGCTCACCAGCGGCGCGTTATGGCTACACCTTC. This gives the protein CASSPAARYGYTF. The whole variable domain, remainder taken from reference TRBV18 and TRBJ1-2, is NAGVMQNPRHLVRRRGQEARLRCSPMKGHSHVYWYRQLPEEGLKFMVYLQKENIIDESGMPKERFSAEFPKEGPSILRIQQVVRGDSAAYFCASSPAARYGYTFGSGTRLTVV.

This clone was picked up one time. This chain connects TRBV7-9 to TRBJ1-5; D not certain. The CDR3 spans 13 residues. Germline V gene data show CDR1 as SEHNR and CDR2 as FQNEAQ (reference sequence). Trimming removed 2 bases at V and 7 bases at J, with 9 bases between. The CDR3 region is CASSLHGGQPQHF. CDR3 DNA sequence: TGTGCCAGCAGCTTACATGGAGGGCAGCCCCAGCATTTT.

This sequence joins TRBV6-5 and TRBJ2-2; TRBD2 matches at 9 bases. Germline values: CDR1 MNHEY, CDR2 SVGAGI. V shed 6 bases, J shed 3 bases, and the junction held 2 bases outside the gene matches. The CDR3 is 14 residues long. The CDR3 protein is CASRLAGYTGELFF. The CDR3 DNA sequence: TGTGCCAGCAGGCTAGCGGGGTACACCGGGGAGCTGTTTTTT.

This clone occurred a few times. The chain has TRBV5-5 and TRBJ1-6; no clear D gene. Trimming cost V 0 bases and J 14 bases, with 18 bases left between them. This CDR3 has 15 amino acids. The V gene's germline CDR1 is SGHKS and CDR2 YYEKEE (reference sequence). The CDR3 coding sequence is TGTGCCAGCAGCTTGGGAGGGCCAGGCTTCCTCACCCTCCACTTT. As protein: CASSLGGPGFLTLHF.

This sequence joins TRBV2 and TRBJ2-1; no reliable D call. V lost 3 bases, J lost 5 bases, and 5 bases lay in between. Per germline, CDR1 SNHLY and CDR2 FYNNEI. This CDR3 has 12 amino acids. In DNA, the CDR3 is TGTGCCAGCAGTGACAGCGACAATGAGCAGTTCTTC. It encodes CASSDSDNEQFF.

This sequence joins TRBV7-3 and TRBJ1-2; a weak D match, TRBD1 (5 bases). This CDR3 comprises 16 residues. Trimming shortened V by 2 bases and J by 3 bases, and 16 bases separated the two germline ends. Germline CDR1 is SGHTA and CDR2 is FQGTGA. CDR3 amino acids: CASSLWQGVPYYGYTF. The CDR3 DNA reads as TGTGCCAGCAGCTTATGGCAGGGCGTCCCCTACTATGGCTACACCTTC.

CDR3 sequence: CASSTGTASETQYF. The CDR3, as DNA: TGTGCCAGTAGTACGGGGACAGCTTCCGAGACCCAGTACTTC. The rearrangement uses TRBV19 and TRBJ2-5; 7 bases line up with TRBD1. This CDR3 is 14 amino acids long. V dropped 4 bases and J dropped 5; count of bases not matched to a gene: 7. Germline V gene data show CDR1 as LNHDA and CDR2 as SQIVND (reference sequence).

The chain recombines TRBV11-3 with TRBJ2-1; no reliable D call. CDR1 is SGHNT and CDR2 is YENEEA in the germline V gene. CDR3 length: 14 amino acids. The V gene lost 0 bases and the J gene lost 3 bases, with 6 bases spanning the gap. The CDR3 loop reads CASSLEGSYNEQFF. CDR3 coding DNA: TGTGCCAGCAGCTTAGAGGGCAGCTACAATGAGCAGTTCTTC.

The chain combines TRBV29-1 with TRBJ2-1; D perhaps matches TRBD2 (6 bases). The CDR3 is made up of 14 amino acids. Looked up from germline, CDR1 is SQVTM and CDR2 is ANQGSEA. V lost 8 bases and J lost 6, with 20 bases in between. The CDR3 coding sequence is TGCAGCTTAGTTAGCGGTCCCTGGGGCAATGAGCAGTTCTTC. It yields the protein CSLVSGPWGNEQFF.

J is TRBJ2-5 and V is TRBV5-1, with 7 bases fitting TRBD2. Looked up from germline, CDR1 is SGHRS and CDR2 is YFSETQ. The ends lost 4 bases at V and 2 bases at J; junction bases unmatched: 2. This CDR3 contains 13 residues. CDR3 bases: TGCGCCAGCAGCCTTAGCGGGCAAGAGACCCAGTACTTC. This gives the protein CASSLSGQETQYF.

The chain uses TRBV6-2 or TRBV6-3 and TRBJ1-1; maybe TRBD1 (6 bases). The CDR3 covers 15 residues. Trimming took off 6 bases at V and 2 bases at J, with 16 bases between the two ends. Germline values: CDR1 MNHEY, CDR2 SVGEGT. CDR3 sequence: CASSRQGTINTEAFF. The CDR3, as DNA: TGTGCCAGCAGCCGCCAAGGGACAATTAACACTGAAGCTTTCTTT.